The 20 T cell receptor beta chains below come from one sample, sequenced in a study of PD-1 blockade in classical Hodgkin lymphoma. The data were produced by immunoSEQ multiplex PCR, yet TCRdb's version contains in-frame clones alone and is incomplete. Of about 64,000 clones in the sample, around 90% were seen once. Time point of the sample: cycle 4 day 1 (C4D1), after 6 weeks of nivolumab. Each of the patients experienced relapse following autologous stem cell transplantation, and their brentuximab vedotin exposure differed. Sequences were derived from peripheral blood mononuclear cells (PBMCs), sampled before the fourth cycle of nivolumab. All receptors derive from a human donor with classical Hodgkin lymphoma.

The genes are TRBV10-3 and TRBJ1-1; D is perhaps TRBD1 (5 bases). The V and J ends lost 6 bases and 5 bases respectively, with 16 bases between them. The CDR3 sequence is 14 residues long. The germline V gene has CDR1 ENHRY and CDR2 SYGVKD. The CDR3, as DNA: TGTGCCATCAGCTCAGGGCCCTGGGAGACTGAAGCTTTCTTT. Residues: CAISSGPWETEAFF.

This clone was seen only once. The J gene is TRBJ2-2, the V gene TRBV5-1; the D is unclear. This CDR3 is 13 amino acids long. CDR1 is SGHRS, CDR2 YFSETQ, per germline. V was shortened by 0 bases and J by 4 bases, with 4 bases between the two germline ends. CDR3 residues: CASSLDPTGELFF. CDR3 DNA sequence: TGCGCCAGCAGCTTGGATCCCACCGGGGAGCTGTTTTTT.

This sequence joins TRBV7-9 and TRBJ1-2; 7 bases agree with TRBD1. J gave up 5 bases and V 3 bases, and 12 bases lay outside the gene matches. The CDR3 is made up of 16 amino acids. The germline V gene has CDR1 SEHNR and CDR2 FQNEAQ (reference sequence). This CDR3 is CASSFGTPGQKYGYTF. CDR3 in DNA: TGTGCCAGCAGCTTTGGAACCCCGGGACAGAAATATGGCTACACCTTC.

The gene calls are TRBV6-1 and TRBJ1-1; D may be TRBD1 (5 bases). V shed 5 bases and J shed 3 bases, with 10 bases lying between them. Per the germline V gene, CDR1 is MNHNS and CDR2 is SASEGT. This CDR3 is 13 amino acids long. This CDR3 is CASSPQEDTEAFF. CDR3 DNA sequence: TGTGCCAGCAGTCCACAGGAGGACACTGAAGCTTTCTTT.

This chain connects TRBV19 to TRBJ1-2, with D perhaps TRBD1 (6 bases). The length of the CDR3 is 14 residues. V was shortened by 6 bases and J by 8 bases, with 19 bases between the two germline ends. CDR1 LNHDA and CDR2 SQIVND come from the germline V gene (reference sequence). DNA for the CDR3: TGTGCCAGTAGCAACAACCCAGGGGTATACGGCTACACCTTC. Translating gives CASSNNPGVYGYTF.

The chain combines TRBV5-5 with TRBJ2-5; tentatively, D is TRBD1 or TRBD2 (5 bases each). The germline V and J ends were trimmed by 0 bases and 4 bases, with 16 bases remaining between them. The CDR3 covers 16 residues. Germline V gene data show CDR1 as SGHKS and CDR2 as YYEKEE (reference sequence). This CDR3 is CASSLEEGAGGETQYF. CDR3 in DNA: TGTGCCAGCAGCTTGGAGGAAGGGGCTGGGGGAGAGACCCAGTACTTC.

The chain employs TRBV18 and TRBJ1-6; no reliable D call. Trimming removed 4 bases from V and 0 bases from J, with 4 bases in between. Per germline, CDR1 KGHSH and CDR2 LQKENI. The CDR3 covers 14 residues. CDR3 sequence: CASSQSSYNSPLHF. The CDR3 nucleotides are TGTGCCAGCTCACAAAGCTCCTATAATTCACCCCTCCACTTT.

The V gene is TRBV13, the J gene TRBJ1-1; TRBD1 is a possible D gene (5 bases). This CDR3 is built from 12 residues. V lost 5 bases and J 8 bases, leaving 12 bases between the germline ends. The V gene's germline CDR1 is PRHDT and CDR2 FYEKMQ (reference sequence). This CDR3 is CASSGQTDEAFF. The CDR3 coding sequence is TGTGCCAGCAGCGGTCAGACAGACGAAGCTTTCTTT.

This chain connects TRBV6-5 to TRBJ1-2; the D is unclear. This CDR3 spans 11 amino acids. V was clipped by 8 bases and J by 6 bases, with 10 bases between them. CDR1 and CDR2 from the germline V gene are MNHEY and SVGAGI. The CDR3 DNA follows: TGTGCCAGCGGCGAAGTTAATGGCTACACCTTC. It yields the protein CASGEVNGYTF.

The chain has TRBV30 and TRBJ1-1; D uncertain. The CDR3 has 9 amino acids. Germline V gene lookup returns CDR1 GTSNPN and CDR2 SVGIG (reference sequence). V was trimmed by 3 bases and J by 10 bases, leaving 6 bases between them. The CDR3, as DNA: TGTGCCTGGAGGAGACGAGCTTTCTTT. Residues: CAWRRRAFF.

The V and J genes are TRBV10-1 and TRBJ1-6; no definite D call. This CDR3 is 14 amino acids long. Germline V gene lookup returns CDR1 WNHNN and CDR2 SYGVQD (reference sequence). V lost 7 bases, J lost 5 bases, and 12 bases lay in between. CDR3: CASISSKDNSPLHF. DNA of the CDR3: TGCGCCAGCATTTCCAGTAAGGATAATTCACCCCTCCACTTT.

The chain has TRBV6-1 and TRBJ2-7; D gene ambiguous. Germline CDR1 is MNHNS and CDR2 is SASEGT. The CDR3 runs 12 residues. The ends were cut back, 7 bases at V and 3 bases at J, with 10 bases in the middle. CDR3 DNA sequence: TGTGCCAGCAAAGGGCCGTTCTACGAGCAGTACTTC. This encodes CASKGPFYEQYF.

The V and J genes are TRBV5-5 and TRBJ2-7; D gene ambiguous. CDR1 is SGHKS and CDR2 is YYEKEE in the germline V gene (reference sequence). This CDR3 has 13 amino acids. Trimming took 0 bases from V and 6 from J, leaving 10 bases between them. Here the CDR3 reads CASSLVIGREQYF. The CDR3 nucleotides read TGTGCCAGCAGCTTGGTTATCGGCCGCGAGCAGTACTTC.

This chain connects TRBV7-2 to TRBJ2-7; D is unclear. This CDR3 has 12 amino acids. The ends were cut back, 5 bases at V and 3 bases at J, with 8 bases in the middle. The germline V gene has CDR1 SGHTA and CDR2 FQGNSA. In DNA, the CDR3 is TGTGCCAGCAGCGCCGGGCACTACGAGCAGTACTTC. This translates into CASSAGHYEQYF.

V and J are TRBV7-8 and TRBJ1-2; no reliable D call. The CDR3 contains 16 residues. The V and J ends lost 8 bases and 4 bases respectively, with 23 bases between them. Germline lookup yields CDR1 SGHVS and CDR2 FQNEAQ. The chain's CDR3 is CASSNFGPALGYGYTF. In nucleotides, the CDR3 is TGTGCCAGCTCTAACTTCGGACCCGCCCTAGGCTATGGCTACACCTTC. Looking up the rest from reference TRBV7-8 and TRBJ1-2 gives the full variable domain: GAGVSQSPRYKVAKRGQDVALRCDPISGHVSLFWYQQALGQGPEFLTYFQNEAQLDKSGLPSDRFFAERPEGSVSTLKIQRTQQEDSAVYLCASSNFGPALGYGYTFGSGTRLTVV.

The CDR3 DNA follows: TGTGCCAGCAGCGGGCCACCCCAGCAGACAAATAGCAATCAGCCCCAGCATTTT. This codes for CASSGPPQQTNSNQPQHF. The chain uses TRBV7-9 and TRBJ1-5; D remains ambiguous. Per the germline V gene, CDR1 is SEHNR and CDR2 is FQNEAQ (reference sequence). This CDR3 comprises 18 residues. Between the trimmed V and J ends, which lost 5 bases and 0 bases, there was a span of 20 bases.

The rearrangement uses TRBV5-1 and TRBJ1-2; maybe TRBD1 (5 bases). Trimming removed 5 bases at V and 6 bases at J, with 26 bases between. The CDR3 loop spans 17 amino acids. Germline loops: CDR1 SGHRS, CDR2 YFSETQ. The CDR3 DNA reads as TGCGCCAGCAGGAACCCGGTACGACACCGGGACGGCCATGGCTACACCTTC. The encoded protein is CASRNPVRHRDGHGYTF.

The chain employs TRBV19 and TRBJ1-2; D is possibly TRBD1 (5 bases). CDR3 size: 14 residues. V was trimmed by 4 bases and J by 4 bases, leaving 13 bases between them. The V gene's germline CDR1 is LNHDA and CDR2 SQIVND (reference sequence). The CDR3 DNA is TGTGCCAGTAGTAGTAATAGGGACCCCTATGGCTACACCTTC. It codes for CASSSNRDPYGYTF.

The chain carries TRBV7-9 and TRBJ1-2; no reliable D call. The V end was cut by 5 bases, the J end by 7 bases, with 5 bases between. The CDR3 is made up of 10 amino acids. In germline, CDR1 is SEHNR, CDR2 FQNEAQ (reference sequence). CDR3 in amino acids: CASSPGGYTF. CDR3 sequence (DNA): TGTGCCAGCAGCCCGGGTGGCTACACCTTC.

As regards this clone: At one boundary the junction diverges from the germline segment, which might be a read error. V is TRBV2 and J is TRBJ2-7, with D unresolved. This CDR3 has 14 amino acids. The germline V gene has CDR1 SNHLY and CDR2 FYNNEI. CDR3 in amino acids: CTSLLGWGFDEQYF. The DNA of the CDR3 is TGTACCAGCCTACTTGGGTGGGGTTTCGACGAGCAGTACTTC.